This T cell receptor beta chain was identified in a study of blood T cell repertoires in COVID-19. Study in general: The analysed material was cDNA or gDNA that came from T cells, B-cell-depleted T cells, or PBMCs.

Trimming removed 7 bases from V and 4 bases from J, with 9 bases in between. The CDR3 is made up of 12 amino acids. Germline V gene data show CDR1 as SGDLS and CDR2 as YYNGEE. Here immunoSEQ multiplex PCR was the method, and the copy in TCRdb shows in-frame clones only, minus some. The sample holds roughly 70,000 clones, 80% seen once. The TCR was taken from a man between 65 and 80 years old who had recovered from COVID-19. J is TRBJ1-5 and V is TRBV9; D might be TRBD1 (5 bases). Sequencing was performed on peripheral blood. The CDR3 region has the DNA TGTGCCAGCGGGGCCGTTAATCAGCCCCAGCATTTT. It translates to CASGAVNQPQHF.